This T cell receptor (beta chain) was found in a study of CD8+ T cells in alopecia areata. Findings and caveats of the study: It was less clear whether patients shared TCRs than it was in mice, possibly because of HLA.

Treatment in this sample: oral pan-JAK inhibitor, 5-10 mg twice daily. Sequencing used cDNA as its template, made by extracting RNA and reverse transcribing it. The method was immunoSEQ multiplex PCR; TCRdb's version includes in-frame clones alone and lacks a portion of them. Of some 200,000 clones in the sample, 55% to 70% were seen once. A remark on this clone: Its antigen is as yet unknown.

The CDR3 is made up of 14 amino acids. Trimming cost V 3 bases and J 1 base, with 10 bases left between them. Germline V gene data show CDR1 as SGHRS and CDR2 as YFSETQ. Material: CD4+ T cells sorted from blood, obtained at week 4, from a patient treated with tofacitinib. V usage is TRBV5-1 and J usage is TRBJ2-5, with D possibly being TRBD2 (6 bases). The receptor comes from a human donor with alopecia areata. The CDR3 reads CASSSREPQETQYF. Here the CDR3 DNA reads TGCGCCAGCAGCTCTCGGGAGCCCCAAGAGACCCAGTACTTC.